The clone carrying this T cell receptor beta chain was observed many times. Methods used by the authors: Nucleated cell number was recorded as an estimate derived from reference gene primer amplification. Sequencing was performed with immunoSEQ multiplex PCR; in TCRdb, only in-frame clones are kept and a portion is missing. V and J calls and clone size are copied from that table; D and trimming were computed from the DNA. The table includes 180,000 or so clones, approximately 85% detected once. This sample is part of a study of blood T cell repertoires in COVID-19. Germline CDR1 and CDR2: SGHRS and YFSETQ. The CDR3 contains 14 residues. V gave up 5 bases and J gave up 7 bases, with 13 bases separating them.

The V and J genes are TRBV5-1 and TRBJ1-6; D is possibly TRBD1 (5 bases). The receptor was isolated from a man aged 40-55 years who had recovered from COVID-19. The sample was PBMCs or T cells enriched from blood (not recorded which). The CDR3 DNA reads TGCGCCAGCAGGTCCGGGACTTTGAATTCACCCCTCCACTTT. This encodes CASRSGTLNSPLHF.